These 27 T cell receptor beta chains share one sample of origin, sequenced in a study of OX40 agonist ivuxolimab in advanced cancers. This table comes from immunoSEQ multiplex PCR, and its TCRdb copy is limited to in-frame clones, with some not included. The sample consists of about 31,000 clones, 90% to 95% of them appearing once. The source was CD4+ or CD8+ T cells sorted from blood, collected in a trial of the OX40 agonist ivuxolimab. These TCRs come from an adult with an advanced solid tumor such as melanoma, head and neck, liver or kidney cancer.

V gene TRBV28 combines with J gene TRBJ2-2; tentative D call: TRBD1 (5 bases). V lost 6 bases to trimming and J lost 0 bases, with 23 bases between them. The CDR3 length is 19 residues. Germline V gene data show CDR1 as MDHEN and CDR2 as SYDVKM. For the CDR3, the DNA is TGTGCCAGCAGCTCGAAGGCGTTTGGCAGGGCTGCGAACACCGGGGAGCTGTTTTTT. Its protein is CASSSKAFGRAANTGELFF.

The V and J genes are TRBV5-1 and TRBJ2-2; no clear D. Germline values: CDR1 SGHRS, CDR2 YFSETQ. The CDR3 totals 16 residues. V dropped 0 bases and J dropped 0 bases, with 9 bases sitting between them. The CDR3 is CASSLGRNTNTGELFF. The CDR3, as DNA: TGCGCCAGCAGCTTGGGGCGGAACACGAACACCGGGGAGCTGTTTTTT.

This rearrangement joins TRBV27 to TRBJ2-1, with a tentative D call TRBD2 (6 bases). V was trimmed by 5 bases and J by 3 bases, leaving 14 bases between them. Germline V gives CDR1 MNHEY, CDR2 SMNVEV (reference sequence). The CDR3 has 15 residues. The CDR3 region is CASSTAGTGYNEQFF. In nucleotides, the CDR3 is TGTGCCAGCAGTACCGCCGGGACTGGCTACAATGAGCAGTTCTTC.

The gene calls are TRBV29-1 and TRBJ2-1; 11 bases match TRBD2. In germline, CDR1 is SQVTM, CDR2 ANQGSEA. The CDR3 sequence is 15 residues long. The J segment lost 2 bases and the V segment lost 6 bases, leaving 6 bases of the junction unmatched. The CDR3 DNA reads TGCAGCGTCCAAGTACTAGCGGGGGCCTACAATGAGCAGTTCTTC. It yields the protein CSVQVLAGAYNEQFF.

The chain employs TRBV28 and TRBJ2-5, with D maybe TRBD2 (7 bases). Germline assignment: CDR1 MDHEN and CDR2 SYDVKM. This CDR3 spans 16 amino acids. V was clipped by 1 base and J by 2 bases, with 14 bases between them. The CDR3 nucleotides read TGTGCCAGCAGTTTATATGGGGGGGCCCAACAAGAGACCCAGTACTTC. Residues: CASSLYGGAQQETQYF.

This sequence joins TRBV27 and TRBJ2-1; D unclear. CDR1 is MNHEY, CDR2 SMNVEV, per germline (reference sequence). CDR3 length: 14 amino acids. V was shortened by 0 bases and J by 4 bases, with 7 bases between the two germline ends. This CDR3 is CASSLSRKYNEQFF. Written as DNA, the CDR3 is TGTGCCAGCAGTTTATCCAGAAAGTACAATGAGCAGTTCTTC.

The V gene is TRBV9, the J gene TRBJ1-2; 11 bases are shared with TRBD1. The CDR3 has 14 amino acids. From germline, CDR1 is SGDLS and CDR2 YYNGEE. Trimming took 3 bases from V and 6 from J; bases not matched to a gene: 4. The CDR3: CASSGTGGSDGYTF. CDR3 sequence (DNA): TGTGCCAGCAGCGGGACAGGGGGCTCAGATGGCTACACCTTC. The full variable domain, completed using reference TRBV9 and TRBJ1-2, is DSGVTQTPKHLITATGQRVTLRCSPRSGDLSVYWYQQSLDQGLQFLIQYYNGEERAKGNILERFSAQQFPDLHSELNLSSLELGDSALYFCASSGTGGSDGYTFGSGTRLTVV.

The chain recombines TRBV7-6 with TRBJ2-2; 11 nucleotides line up with TRBD1. The CDR3 length is 14 residues. Germline assignment: CDR1 SGHVS and CDR2 FNYEAQ. Trimming cost V 5 bases and J 10 bases; bases outside gene matches: 6. CDR3 DNA sequence: TGTGCCAGCAGCCCAGGGACAGGGGGAGAGGAGCTGTTTTTT. It yields the protein CASSPGTGGEELFF.

The V gene is TRBV28, the J gene TRBJ2-5; 9 bases align to TRBD1. Trimming at V came to 7 bases and at J to 5 bases, leaving 5 bases not matched to a gene. CDR1 and CDR2 from the germline V gene are MDHEN and SYDVKM. This CDR3 region has 13 residues. Here the CDR3 reads CASTTGQGETQYF. In DNA form, the CDR3 reads TGTGCCAGCACCACCGGACAGGGGGAGACCCAGTACTTC. Filled out from reference TRBV28 and TRBJ2-5, the complete variable domain reads DVKVTQSSRYLVKRTGEKVFLECVQDMDHENMFWYRQDPGLGLRLIYFSYDVKMKEKGDIPEGYSVSREKKERFSLILESASTNQTSMYLCASTTGQGETQYFGPGTRLLVL.

Concerning this clone itself: Its ends do not fully match the called genes, so a read error is possible. The V gene is TRBV13, the J gene TRBJ1-2; D ambiguous. This CDR3 contains 15 residues. Germline V CDR1 and CDR2: PRHDT, FYEKMQ (reference sequence). CDR3 DNA: TGTGCCGGCAGCTTAGTAGGGCAGATAGTCCATGGCTACACCTTC. Protein sequence: CAGSLVGQIVHGYTF.

This chain links TRBV27 with TRBJ2-2; D might be TRBD1 (6 bases). Germline V gene data show CDR1 as MNHEY and CDR2 as SMNVEV (reference sequence). V lost 5 bases and J 0 bases, leaving 13 bases between the germline ends. This CDR3 comprises 16 residues. The CDR3 protein is CASSPWTVSNTGELFF. In nucleotides, the CDR3 is TGTGCCAGCAGTCCTTGGACAGTCTCGAACACCGGGGAGCTGTTTTTT.

This chain connects TRBV10-1 to TRBJ2-2; TRBD2 matches 13 bases. The CDR3 is made up of 15 amino acids. From germline, CDR1 is WNHNN and CDR2 SYGVQD (reference sequence). Trimming removed 6 bases from V and 6 bases from J; junction bases left unmatched: 4. CDR3 sequence: CASSPGLAGAGELFF. DNA of the CDR3: TGCGCCAGCAGCCCCGGACTAGCGGGAGCCGGGGAGCTGTTTTTT.

There are a few counts of this clone. The V gene is TRBV5-5, the J gene TRBJ2-7; tentatively, D is TRBD1 (6 bases). The CDR3 extends over 14 amino acids. V was shortened by 3 bases and J by 1 base, with 11 bases between the two germline ends. The germline CDR1 and CDR2 sequences are SGHKS and YYEKEE (reference sequence). The CDR3 nucleotides are TGTGCCAGCAGCTCGCCGGACAGATCCTACGAGCAGTACTTC. Residues: CASSSPDRSYEQYF.

The chain has TRBV7-3 and TRBJ1-1; no reliable D call. Deletions cut 2 bases from V and 2 bases from J, with 12 bases between. Per germline, CDR1 SGHTA and CDR2 FQGTGA. The CDR3 extends over 15 amino acids. CDR3 in amino acids: CASSLGSSLNTEAFF. DNA for the CDR3: TGTGCCAGCAGCTTAGGGTCCAGCCTTAACACTGAAGCTTTCTTT.

This clone was counted once. The CDR3 DNA reads as TGTGCCAGCAGTACGCACCTAGCGGGGGGATACAACGAGCAGTACTTC. Its protein is CASSTHLAGGYNEQYF. The chain recombines TRBV2 with TRBJ2-7; TRBD2 aligns across 11 bases. The V segment lost 5 bases and the J segment 5 bases; nucleotides outside the gene matches: 11. This CDR3 has 16 residues. Per germline, CDR1 SNHLY and CDR2 FYNNEI.

This sequence joins TRBV7-9 and TRBJ2-5; 7 bases align to TRBD1. Germline CDR1 and CDR2: SEHNR and FQNEAQ (reference sequence). Losses at the gene ends were 1 base for V and 1 base for J; bases not matched to a gene: 6. The CDR3 has 16 amino acids. The DNA for the CDR3 is TGTGCCAGCAGCTTAGGCCCGGGACAGTTCCAAGAGACCCAGTACTTC. This encodes CASSLGPGQFQETQYF.

The CDR3 here is CASSPGPSGGATDTQYF. In DNA form, the CDR3 reads TGTGCCAGCAGCCCAGGTCCTAGCGGGGGGGCGACAGATACGCAGTATTTT. V usage is TRBV12-1 and J usage is TRBJ2-3; no check of the table's D call, TRBD2, against the DNA was made. TRBV12-1 is assigned pseudogene status. The CDR3 runs to 17 residues.

The chain has TRBV28 and TRBJ2-7; D call uncertain. Germline V gene data show CDR1 as MDHEN and CDR2 as SYDVKM. The CDR3 is 13 amino acids. Between the trimmed V and J ends, which lost 1 base and 6 bases, there was a span of 10 bases. The CDR3 region is CASSLSRFGEQYF. CDR3 in DNA: TGTGCCAGCAGTTTATCTCGTTTCGGCGAGCAGTACTTC.

The chain couples TRBV11-2 to TRBJ2-7, with D tentatively TRBD2 (6 bases). V was shortened by 1 base and J by 7 bases, with 14 bases between the two germline ends. CDR1 and CDR2 from the germline V gene are SGHAT and FQNNGV. This CDR3 has 14 residues. The DNA for the CDR3 is TGTGCCAGCAGCTTAGGTCGGGACTTACCAGAGCAGTACTTC. Its protein product is CASSLGRDLPEQYF.

The chain uses TRBV27 and TRBJ2-1; D is undetermined. In germline, CDR1 is MNHEY, CDR2 SMNVEV (reference sequence). V was cut by 6 bases and J by 7 bases, with 10 bases left in between. This CDR3 comprises 12 residues. The CDR3 protein is CASRMGWNEQFF. CDR3 sequence (DNA): TGTGCCAGCAGAATGGGGTGGAATGAGCAGTTCTTC.

The chain couples TRBV25-1 to TRBJ1-1; D is unclear. Germline lookup yields CDR1 MGHDK and CDR2 SYGVNS. Trimming left V 5 bases short and J 5 bases short, with 12 bases between. The length of the CDR3 is 13 residues. CDR3 sequence (DNA): TGTGCCAGCAGTAGCCTAGGGAGGACTGAAGCTTTCTTT. Its protein product is CASSSLGRTEAFF.

This clone was recorded once. This chain connects TRBV7-9 to TRBJ2-1, with 11 bases fitting TRBD2. The CDR3 runs 15 residues. Losses at the gene ends were 5 bases for V and 4 bases for J; bases not matched to a gene: 4. Germline CDR1 reads SEHNR; CDR2 reads FQNEAQ (reference sequence). CDR3 loop: CASSPSGGFYNEQFF. The CDR3 nucleotides read TGTGCCAGCAGCCCTAGCGGGGGGTTTTACAATGAGCAGTTCTTC.

The V call is TRBV27, the J call TRBJ2-7; a weak D match, TRBD1 (5 bases). Germline assignment: CDR1 MNHEY and CDR2 SMNVEV (reference sequence). This CDR3 is 13 amino acids long. V lost 4 bases, J lost 3 bases, and 10 bases lay in between. The CDR3 region has the DNA TGTGCCAGCAGTTATCAGGGCGACTACGAGCAGTACTTC. Translated, it gives CASSYQGDYEQYF.

This clone counts as medium-sized. The chain links TRBV7-6 to TRBJ1-6; a weak D match, TRBD1 (5 bases). In germline, CDR1 is SGHVS, CDR2 FNYEAQ. V was trimmed by 1 base and J by 5 bases, leaving 18 bases between them. The CDR3 spans 18 residues. The CDR3 reads CASSLDAGGVRDNSPLHF. The CDR3 coding sequence is TGTGCCAGCAGCTTAGACGCGGGGGGTGTACGTGATAATTCACCCCTCCACTTT.

The J gene is TRBJ1-1, the V gene TRBV11-1; D is undetermined. Per germline, CDR1 SGHAT and CDR2 FQDESV (reference sequence). This CDR3 contains 13 residues. Trimming removed 5 bases at V and 6 bases at J, with 13 bases between. CDR3 loop: CASSLGPVAEAFF. The CDR3 nucleotides are TGTGCCAGCAGCCTCGGGCCGGTCGCTGAAGCTTTCTTT. The full variable domain, in which reference TRBV11-1 and TRBJ1-1 provide the parts outside the CDR3, is EAEVAQSPRYKITEKSQAVAFWCDPISGHATLYWYRQILGQGPELLVQFQDESVVDDSQLPKDRFSAERLKGVDSTLKIQPAELGDSAMYLCASSLGPVAEAFFGQGTRLTVV.

V and J are TRBV19 and TRBJ2-1; 7 bases are a match to TRBD2. V trimming: 4 bases; J trimming: 1 base; junction bases outside the gene matches: 10. CDR1 is LNHDA and CDR2 is SQIVND in the germline V gene (reference sequence). This CDR3 spans 17 amino acids. Here the CDR3 DNA reads TGTGCCAGTAGTAGGGGGGAGGGAGTCCAGTCCTACAATGAGCAGTTCTTC. Translating it yields CASSRGEGVQSYNEQFF.

J is TRBJ2-7 and V is TRBV5-6, with TRBD1 identical over 7 bases. The CDR3 covers 14 residues. With 0 bases clipped from V and 6 bases from J, the junction kept 6 bases outside the gene matches. Germline CDR1 SGHDT, CDR2 YYEEEE. CDR3: CASSLDRGQGEQYF. The CDR3 nucleotides read TGTGCCAGCAGCTTGGACAGGGGCCAGGGCGAGCAGTACTTC.